These 3 T cell receptor beta chains were all obtained from the same sample, sequenced in a study of shared clonotypes between healthy human individuals. The repertoire was sequenced with immunoSEQ multiplex PCR; TCRdb's copy has only in-frame clones and lacks some. Of millions of clones in the sample, just over 90% were seen once. Specimen: naive CD4+ T cells sorted from blood. The subset denotes: CD45RA+ positively selected. The receptor set was obtained from a young man in good health.

The rearrangement joins TRBV19 to TRBJ2-7; D is undetermined. Trimming left V 5 bases short and J 0 bases short, with 8 bases between. The CDR3 has 13 residues. Germline CDR1 and CDR2: LNHDA and SQIVND (reference sequence). The DNA of the CDR3 is TGTGCCAGTAGTTACGATGCCTCCTACGAGCAGTACTTC. Translated, it gives CASSYDASYEQYF.

This sequence joins TRBV6-5 and TRBJ2-4; D may be TRBD1 (6 bases). The CDR3 runs to 16 residues. The germline gives CDR1 MNHEY, CDR2 SVGAGI. Trimming cost V 2 bases and J 1 base, with 12 bases left between them. The CDR3 here is CASSYEAGVAKNIQYF. CDR3 coding DNA: TGTGCCAGCAGTTACGAGGCAGGGGTGGCCAAAAACATTCAGTACTTC.

J is TRBJ2-5 and V is TRBV30; 8 bases align to TRBD1. TRBJ2-7 matches the DNA end more closely, so the J call is doubtful. The germline V gene has CDR1 GTSNPN and CDR2 SVGIG (reference sequence). The CDR3 has 18 amino acids. CDR3 loop: CAWSPRPPWTGNVYEQYF. Written as DNA, the CDR3 is TGTGCCTGGAGTCCCCGACCTCCTTGGACAGGGAACGTGTACGAGCAGTACTTC.